This is a list of T cell receptor beta chains from one sample in a study of OX40 agonist ivuxolimab in advanced cancers. The protocol was immunoSEQ multiplex PCR, while the TCRdb copy is restricted to in-frame clones and leaves out a portion. The sample records fewer than 65,000 clones, around 79% being singletons. The sample consisted of CD4+ or CD8+ T cells sorted from blood, taken in a trial of the OX40 agonist ivuxolimab. The receptors were gathered from an adult with an advanced solid tumor such as melanoma, head and neck, liver or kidney cancer. Each CDR3 is given with its conserved first and last residue. A D gene is named only where the DNA matches it firmly. Rows may omit the clone size; those that give it use once, few, many or a size class.

TRBJ1-6 . . TRBV7-9 CASTLAGTGAGSPLHF TGTGCCAGCACCCTAGCCGGGACGGGCGCTGGTTCACCCCTCCACTTT
TRBJ2-6 . . TRBV7-9 CASSLGVTGANVLTF TGTGCCAGCAGCTTAGGGGTCACTGGGGCCAACGTCCTGACTTTC
TRBJ1-2 . TRBD1 TRBV9 CASTHPAGGFGYTF TGTGCCAGCACCCATCCGGCAGGGGGCTTTGGCTACACCTTC
TRBJ2-3 few . TRBV13 CASSLDRATDTQYF TGTGCCAGCAGCTTAGACAGGGCCACAGATACGCAGTATTTT
TRBJ1-5 . . TRBV7-2 CASSFRTNQPQHF TGTGCCAGCAGCTTCCGAACGAATCAGCCCCAGCATTTT
TRBJ1-1 . TRBD1 TRBV7-9 CASSGDRGTEAFF TGTGCCAGCAGCGGGGACAGGGGGACTGAAGCTTTCTTT
TRBJ2-7 once TRBD2 TRBV5-5 CASSLAGLSYEQYF TGTGCCAGCAGCTTAGCGGGACTCTCCTACGAGCAGTACTTC
TRBJ1-2 . . TRBV7-2 CASSRGGGYGYTF TGTGCCAGCAGCCGGGGGGGAGGCTATGGCTACACCTTC
TRBJ2-7 . TRBD2 TRBV6-6 CASTLGSPGGYEQYF TGTGCCAGCACTCTAGGTTCTCCGGGGGGCTACGAGCAGTACTTC
TRBJ1-5 once TRBD1 TRBV10-3 CAISAGDSSNQPQHF TGTGCCATCAGTGCGGGGGACAGTAGCAATCAGCCCCAGCATTTT
TRBJ1-1 . TRBD1 TRBV9 CASSSTGGRTEAFF TGTGCCAGCAGCAGCACAGGGGGCCGGACTGAAGCTTTCTTT
TRBJ2-2 . . TRBV2 CASSEDTGELFF TGTGCCAGCAGTGAGGACACCGGGGAGCTGTTTTTT
TRBJ2-3 . . TRBV19 CASSTFDRDTQYF TGTGCCAGTAGTACCTTTGACCGAGATACGCAGTATTTT
TRBJ1-2 . . TRBV11-2 CASSFNSYYGYTF TGTGCCAGCAGCTTTAACAGCTACTATGGCTACACCTTC
TRBJ2-7 . . TRBV21-1 CASSKSRRGGRAGGSYEQYF TGTGCCAGCAGCAAAAGCAGAAGGGGGGGGCGAGCGGGAGGCTCCTACGAGCAGTACTTC
TRBJ1-1 . . TRBV18 CASSPPPVNRAFF TGTGCCAGCTCACCTCCCCCGGTAAATAGGGCTTTCTTT
TRBJ2-2 few . TRBV7-9 CASSLASSVDTGELFF TGTGCCAGCAGCTTAGCTTCTTCGGTGGACACCGGGGAGCTGTTTTTT
TRBJ2-1 . . TRBV5-8 CASSLTIRQSYNEQFF TGTGCCAGCAGCTTGACTATTCGACAATCCTACAATGAGCAGTTCTTC
TRBJ2-2 . . TRBV6-4 CASTRLGSTSNTGELFF TGTGCCAGCACCCGACTGGGCAGCACTTCGAACACCGGGGAGCTGTTTTTT
TRBJ2-5 many . TRBV5-1 CASSLEETQYF TGCGCCAGCAGCTTGGAGGAGACCCAGTACTTC
TRBJ1-1 few TRBD1 TRBV11-2 CASSLLQGRNTEAFF TGTGCCAGCAGCCTTCTACAGGGGAGGAACACTGAAGCTTTCTTT
TRBJ1-1 . TRBD1 TRBV5-6 CASRGLAGGEAFF TGTGCCAGCAGAGGGTTAGCAGGGGGTGAAGCTTTCTTT
TRBJ2-7 . . TRBV27 CASSLNGVYEQYF TGTGCCAGCAGTTTAAACGGGGTCTACGAGCAGTACTTC
TRBJ1-6 . . TRBV27 CASSFGQNYNSPLHF TGTGCCAGCAGTTTTGGACAGAACTATAATTCACCCCTCCACTTT
TRBJ2-7 . TRBD1 TRBV5-1 CASSVAGTGVAYEQYF TGCGCCAGCAGCGTCGCCGGGACAGGGGTCGCCTACGAGCAGTACTTC